This T cell receptor (beta chain) was profiled in a study of early T cells in non-severe SARS-CoV-2 infection. Researchers tagged individual cDNA molecules with unique molecular identifiers. TCRdb re-called the 5' RACE reads through MiXCR, storing one row per CDR3 protein. The profile shows about 81,000 distinct CDR3 sequences, 5% to 7% of them singletons. This clonotype was recorded at least ten times. What it binds is not known. From germline, CDR1 is MGHRA and CDR2 YSYEKL. Trimming left V 2 bases short and J 3 bases short, with 13 bases between. This CDR3 comprises 16 residues. Study-level points and caveats: Clonotype matching in VDJdb favored anti-spike CD8 responses and did not capture private and CD4 specificities.

Specimen: whole blood. The rearrangement links TRBV4-1 to TRBJ2-2, with D possibly being TRBD2 (5 bases). The source is an adult who was a healthcare worker with PCR-confirmed SARS-CoV-2 infection or an uninfected control (not recorded which). The CDR3 sequence: CASSQQSGGYTGELFF. CDR3 nucleotides: TGCGCCAGCAGCCAACAGTCAGGAGGATACACCGGGGAGCTGTTTTTT.